What follows is one T cell receptor (beta chain) and its context. Its antigen is unidentified. The record originates from a study of HIV-infected children after antiretroviral therapy interruption. The wider study: Interruption-arm samples span weeks 0, 12, interruption end (24 or 48), and about 3 years post-study.

The sample's treatment: PENTA 11 planned treatment interruption arm or continuous ART arm. From thawed PBMCs, naive CD4+ CD45RA+ CD45RO- T cells were sorted. RNA-based 3' RACE libraries used unique molecular identifiers. TCRdb reanalysed the 3' RACE reads using MiXCR and keeps one entry per CDR3 protein. The data contain some 40,000 distinct CDR3 sequences, about 6% of them singletons. Whole-study results and caveats: Some non-naive CD45RA+ T cells might be present among sorted naive cells. Naive CD4+ Gini coefficient rose by interruption end, suggesting clonal expansion.

The source of this sequence is a pool of human donors with HIV. Material: CD45RA+ CD4+ T cells from PBMCs, pooled from several time points, obtained from a donor given antiretroviral therapy, either interrupted or continuous. Indicated subset: naive CD4+ CD45RA+ CD45RO- T cells.

CDR3 sequence (DNA): TGTGCCAGCAGAATCCGGGACACCTATAGCAATCAGCCCCAGCATTTT. This codes for CASRIRDTYSNQPQHF. V usage is TRBV28 and J usage is TRBJ1-5; D perhaps matches TRBD1 (6 bases). The CDR3 extends over 16 amino acids. Deletions cut 6 bases from V and 0 bases from J, with 15 bases between. Germline CDR1 and CDR2: MDHEN and SYDVKM.